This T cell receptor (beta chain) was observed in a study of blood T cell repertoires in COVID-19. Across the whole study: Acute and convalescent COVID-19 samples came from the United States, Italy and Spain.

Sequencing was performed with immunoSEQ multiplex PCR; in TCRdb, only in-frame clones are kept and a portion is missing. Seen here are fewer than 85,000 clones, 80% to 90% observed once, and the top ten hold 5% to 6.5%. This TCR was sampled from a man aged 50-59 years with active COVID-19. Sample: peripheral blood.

CDR3 protein: CASSFRIYYEQYF. CDR3 nucleotide sequence: TGTGCCAGCAGCTTCAGGATTTACTACGAGCAGTACTTC. This rearrangement joins TRBV5-6 to TRBJ2-7; D is unclear. This CDR3 comprises 13 residues. Germline loops: CDR1 SGHDT, CDR2 YYEEEE. V was clipped by 2 bases and J by 3 bases, with 9 bases between them.